This TCR beta chain was retrieved from a study of OX40 agonist ivuxolimab in advanced cancers. Deletions cut 4 bases from V and 1 base from J, with 13 bases between. The length of the CDR3 is 15 residues. Germline-derived CDR1 and CDR2 are KGHSH and LQKENI. The table came from immunoSEQ multiplex PCR; TCRdb's copy has only in-frame clones and leaves some out. The table records approximately 75,000 clones, roughly 90% of them present only once. The V and J genes are TRBV18 and TRBJ2-5; D is unclear. The clonotype originates from an adult with an advanced solid tumor such as melanoma, head and neck, liver or kidney cancer. The sequencing here drew on CD4+ or CD8+ T cells sorted from blood, taken in a trial of the OX40 agonist ivuxolimab. In DNA form, the CDR3 reads TGTGCCAGCTCACTAAACGGAGCACCCCAAGAGACCCAGTACTTC. Amino acid sequence: CASSLNGAPQETQYF.